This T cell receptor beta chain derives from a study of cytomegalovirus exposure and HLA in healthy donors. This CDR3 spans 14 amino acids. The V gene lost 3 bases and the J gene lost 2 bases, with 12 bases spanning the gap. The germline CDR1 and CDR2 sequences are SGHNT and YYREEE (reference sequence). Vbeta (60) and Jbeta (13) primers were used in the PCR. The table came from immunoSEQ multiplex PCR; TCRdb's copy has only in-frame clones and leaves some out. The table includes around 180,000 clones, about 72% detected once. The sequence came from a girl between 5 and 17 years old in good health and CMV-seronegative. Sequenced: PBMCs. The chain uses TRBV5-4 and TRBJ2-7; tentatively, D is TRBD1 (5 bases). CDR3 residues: CASSWKTDAYEQYF. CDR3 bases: TGTGCCAGCAGCTGGAAGACAGATGCCTACGAGCAGTACTTC. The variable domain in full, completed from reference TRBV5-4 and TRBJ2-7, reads ETGVTQSPTHLIKTRGQQVTLRCSSQSGHNTVSWYQQALGQGPQFIFQYYREEENGRGNFPPRFSGLQFPNYSSELNVNALELDDSALYLCASSWKTDAYEQYFGPGTRLTVT.